This T cell receptor (beta chain) was recorded in a study of blood T cell repertoires in COVID-19. About the research overall: Acute-phase and convalescent COVID-19 samples originated in the United States, Italy and Spain. T cells, B-cell-depleted T cells, or PBMCs supplied cDNA or gDNA.

Original analysis: How many nucleated cells were present was estimated from reference gene primer amplification. Sequenced by immunoSEQ multiplex PCR; TCRdb stores in-frame clones only, minus some. Clone size and the V and J calls come from that table; the DNA yielded D and trimming. The data contain about 120,000 clones, over 75% of them singletons. Germline lookup yields CDR1 GTSNPN and CDR2 SVGIG (reference sequence). The CDR3 length is 15 residues. With 1 base clipped from V and 5 bases from J, the junction kept 7 bases outside the gene matches. Sequenced sample: peripheral blood. The sequence was obtained from a human donor with active COVID-19. The donor label of this sample is uncertain. V is TRBV30 and J is TRBJ2-5, with TRBD2 identical over 10 bases. This CDR3 reads CAWSGGAGGVETQYF. For the CDR3, the DNA is TGTGCCTGGAGTGGTGGAGCGGGGGGGGTGGAGACCCAGTACTTC.